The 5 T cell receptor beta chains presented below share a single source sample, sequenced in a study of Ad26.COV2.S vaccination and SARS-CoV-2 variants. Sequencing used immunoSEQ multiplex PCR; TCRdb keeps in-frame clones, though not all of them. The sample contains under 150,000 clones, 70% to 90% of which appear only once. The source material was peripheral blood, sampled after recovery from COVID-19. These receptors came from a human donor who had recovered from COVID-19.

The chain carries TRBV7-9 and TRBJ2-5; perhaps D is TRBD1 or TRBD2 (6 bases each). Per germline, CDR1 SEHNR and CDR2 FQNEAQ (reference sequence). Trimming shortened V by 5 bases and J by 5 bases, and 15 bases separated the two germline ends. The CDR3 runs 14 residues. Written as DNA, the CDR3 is TGTGCCAGCAGCCCGGGGACTCAGGGGGAGACCCAGTACTTC. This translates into CASSPGTQGETQYF.

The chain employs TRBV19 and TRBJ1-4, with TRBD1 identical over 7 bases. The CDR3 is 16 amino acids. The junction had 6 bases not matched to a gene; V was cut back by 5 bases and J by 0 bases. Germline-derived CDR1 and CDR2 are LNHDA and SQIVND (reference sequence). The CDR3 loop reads CASSPRGQATNEKLFF. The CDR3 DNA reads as TGTGCCAGTAGTCCTCGAGGACAGGCAACTAATGAAAAACTGTTTTTT.

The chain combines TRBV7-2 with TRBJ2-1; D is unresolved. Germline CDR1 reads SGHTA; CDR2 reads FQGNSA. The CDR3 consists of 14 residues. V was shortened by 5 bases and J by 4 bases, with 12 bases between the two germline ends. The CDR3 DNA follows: TGTGCCAGCAGCACCCCCGAACGTTACAATGAGCAGTTCTTC. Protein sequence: CASSTPERYNEQFF.

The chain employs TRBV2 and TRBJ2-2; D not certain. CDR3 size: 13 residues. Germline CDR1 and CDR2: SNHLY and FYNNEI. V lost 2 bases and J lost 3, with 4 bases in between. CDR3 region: CASSERHTGELFF. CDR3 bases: TGTGCCAGCAGTGAACGGCACACCGGGGAGCTGTTTTTT.

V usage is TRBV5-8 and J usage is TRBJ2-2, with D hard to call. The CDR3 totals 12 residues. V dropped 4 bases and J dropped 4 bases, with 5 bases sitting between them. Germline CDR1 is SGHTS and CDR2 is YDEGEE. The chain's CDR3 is CASSRRTGELFF. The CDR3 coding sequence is TGTGCCAGCAGCCGACGCACCGGGGAGCTGTTTTTT.